This TCR beta chain was profiled in a study of T cell clonotyping in hematopoietic cell transplantation. Broader study findings: After transplant, recipient diversity fell while pathologically expanded clonotypes grew through day 180. No sorting was done, leaving CD4 and CD8 contributions mixed. Broader posttransplant TCR repertoire diversity was predicted by graft donor and pretransplant recipient Inverse Simpson Index values.

Profiled with immunoSEQ multiplex PCR; TCRdb holds only in-frame clones, not every one. The sample lists about 12,000 clones; roughly 92% were seen once. Recipients were bled about 28 days pretransplant and at posttransplant days 30, 100, 180. A note on this clone: Its antigen is not identified.

The TCR sequence derives from a female patient aged 50 to 60 who had an allogeneic stem cell transplant from an unrelated donor, so the T cells may come from the graft donor. Some clones in this sample may be carry-over from other donors' samples. Sequenced material: PBMCs, taken 100 days after allogeneic stem cell transplant.

The CDR3 sequence is CSVTRDREPYEQYF. CDR3 DNA sequence: TGCAGCGTCACTCGGGACAGGGAGCCCTACGAGCAGTACTTC. The chain has TRBV29-1 and TRBJ2-7; 9 bases map to TRBD1. V trimming: 6 bases; J trimming: 2 bases; junction bases outside the gene matches: 8. The CDR3 length is 14 residues. Germline CDR1 reads SQVTM; CDR2 reads ANQGSEA.